These 2 T cell receptor beta chains were sequenced from one sample in a study of cytomegalovirus exposure and HLA in healthy donors (dated by TCRdb to the late 2010s). Library construction relied on the immunoSEQ multiplex PCR assay. A mixture of 60 forward primers for TCR Vbeta segments and 13 reverse primers for TCR Jbeta segments was used in the multiplex PCR. Drawn from immuneACCESS, this table holds only the in-frame rearrangements with V and J called that TCRdb kept. Clones are partly lost; checked studies trace under half to an unresolved V gene and leave the rest unexplained. For this sample there are about 130,000 clones; roughly 71% appear just once. The ten largest clones add up to about 4.4% of the sample. Source material: PBMCs. Every receptor here comes from a woman aged 50 to 65 in good health and CMV-seropositive.

In DNA form, the CDR3 reads TGTGCCAGCTCACCGTCGAGAGGCTATGGCTACACCTTC. Its protein is CASSPSRGYGYTF. The chain has TRBV18 and TRBJ1-2; no clear D. Germline values: CDR1 KGHSH, CDR2 LQKENI. The CDR3 length is 13 residues. V dropped 3 bases and J dropped 4 bases, with 9 bases sitting between them.

As to this clone: Other nucleotide sequences from this sample produce the same CDR3. CDR3 residues: CASSLGGYEQYF. The DNA for the CDR3 is TGTGCCAGCAGTTTAGGAGGCTACGAGCAGTACTTC. V usage is TRBV28 and J usage is TRBJ2-7, with a tentative D call TRBD2 (5 bases). From germline, CDR1 is MDHEN and CDR2 SYDVKM. The CDR3 length is 12 residues. Trimming pared 2 bases from V and 3 bases from J, leaving 5 bases between.